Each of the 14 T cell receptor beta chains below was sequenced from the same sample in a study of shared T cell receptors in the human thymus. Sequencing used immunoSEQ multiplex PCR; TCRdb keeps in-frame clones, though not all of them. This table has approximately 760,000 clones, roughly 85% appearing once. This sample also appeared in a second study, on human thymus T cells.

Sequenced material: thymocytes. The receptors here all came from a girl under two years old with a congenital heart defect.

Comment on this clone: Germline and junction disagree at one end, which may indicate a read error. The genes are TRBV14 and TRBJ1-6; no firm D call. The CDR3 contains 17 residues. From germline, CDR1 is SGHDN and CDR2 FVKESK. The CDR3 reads CASSRGLGPGANLPLHF. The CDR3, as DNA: TGTGCCAGCAGCCGAGGGCTAGGGCCGGGAGCTAATTTACCCCTCCACTTT. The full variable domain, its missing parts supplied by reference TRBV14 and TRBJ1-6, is EAGVTQFPSHSVIEKGQTVTLRCDPISGHDNLYWYRRVMGKEIKFLLHFVKESKQDESGMPNNRFLAERTGGTYSTLKVQPAELEDSGVYFCASSRGLGPGANLPLHFGNGTRLTVT.

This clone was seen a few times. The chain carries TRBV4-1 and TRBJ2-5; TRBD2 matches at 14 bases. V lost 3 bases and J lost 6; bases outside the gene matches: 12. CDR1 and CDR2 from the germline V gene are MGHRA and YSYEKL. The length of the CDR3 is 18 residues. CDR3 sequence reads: CASSHMPGLAGEMKTQYF. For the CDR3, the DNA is TGCGCCAGCAGCCACATGCCGGGACTAGCGGGGGAGATGAAGACCCAGTACTTC.

The CDR3 DNA follows: TGCGCCAGCAGCCAAGTACTGTACAGGGAAGGGTCAGAGACCCAGTACTTC. Its translation: CASSQVLYREGSETQYF. The chain combines TRBV4-3 with TRBJ2-5; a possible D gene is TRBD1 (6 bases). Germline V gives CDR1 LGHNA, CDR2 YSLEER. CDR3 length: 17 residues. V lost 1 base and J 4 bases, leaving 19 bases between the germline ends.

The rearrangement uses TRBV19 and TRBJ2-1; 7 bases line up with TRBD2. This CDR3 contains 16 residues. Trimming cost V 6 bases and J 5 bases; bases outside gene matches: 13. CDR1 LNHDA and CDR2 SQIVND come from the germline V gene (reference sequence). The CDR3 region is CASSMSEASGDNEQFF. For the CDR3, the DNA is TGTGCCAGTAGCATGTCGGAGGCTAGCGGAGACAATGAGCAGTTCTTC.

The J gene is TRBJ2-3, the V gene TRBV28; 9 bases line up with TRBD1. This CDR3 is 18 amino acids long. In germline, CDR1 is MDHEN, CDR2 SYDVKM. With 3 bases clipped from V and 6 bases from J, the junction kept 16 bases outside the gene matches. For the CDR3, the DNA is TGTGCCAGCAGTTTTCGAGGTCCGGGACAGGGTGTGAGGGATACGCAGTATTTT. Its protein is CASSFRGPGQGVRDTQYF.

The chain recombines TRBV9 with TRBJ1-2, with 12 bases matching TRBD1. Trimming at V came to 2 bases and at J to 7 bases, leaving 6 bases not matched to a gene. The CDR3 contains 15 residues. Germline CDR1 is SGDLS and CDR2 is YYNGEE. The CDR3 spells CASSVLGTGGLGYTF. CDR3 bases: TGTGCCAGCAGCGTGCTCGGGACAGGGGGCCTTGGCTACACCTTC.

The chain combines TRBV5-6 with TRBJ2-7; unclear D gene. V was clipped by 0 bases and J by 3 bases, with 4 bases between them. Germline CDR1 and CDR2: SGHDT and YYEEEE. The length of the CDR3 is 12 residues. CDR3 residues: CASSLVSYEQYF. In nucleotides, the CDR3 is TGTGCCAGCAGCTTGGTGAGCTACGAGCAGTACTTC.

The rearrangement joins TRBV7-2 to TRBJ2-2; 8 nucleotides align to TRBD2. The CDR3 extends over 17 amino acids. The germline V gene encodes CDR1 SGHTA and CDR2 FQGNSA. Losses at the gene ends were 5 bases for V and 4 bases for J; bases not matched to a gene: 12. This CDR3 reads CASSAPGGTSSTGELFF. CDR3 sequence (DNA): TGTGCCAGCAGCGCCCCCGGGGGGACTAGTAGCACCGGGGAGCTGTTTTTT.

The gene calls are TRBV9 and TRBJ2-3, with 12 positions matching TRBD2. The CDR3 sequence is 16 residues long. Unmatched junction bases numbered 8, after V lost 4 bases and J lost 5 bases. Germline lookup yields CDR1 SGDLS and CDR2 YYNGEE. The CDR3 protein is CASSPRLAGAGDTQYF. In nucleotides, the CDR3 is TGTGCCAGCAGCCCCCGACTAGCGGGGGCGGGAGATACGCAGTATTTT.

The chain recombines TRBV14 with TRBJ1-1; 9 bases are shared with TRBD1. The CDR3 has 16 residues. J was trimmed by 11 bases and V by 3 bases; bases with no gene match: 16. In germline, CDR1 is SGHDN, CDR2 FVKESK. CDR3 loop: CASSQLTRDRVPVAFF. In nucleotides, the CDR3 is TGTGCCAGCAGCCAGCTAACCCGGGACAGGGTTCCAGTCGCTTTCTTT.

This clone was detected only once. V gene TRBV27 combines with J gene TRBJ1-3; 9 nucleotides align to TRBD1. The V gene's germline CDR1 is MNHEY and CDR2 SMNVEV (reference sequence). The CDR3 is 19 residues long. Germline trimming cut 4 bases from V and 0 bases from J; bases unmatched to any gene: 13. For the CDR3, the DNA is TGTGCCAGCAGTTCCTATCGAACCGGGACAGGGAGCTCTGGAAACACCATATATTTT. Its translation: CASSSYRTGTGSSGNTIYF.

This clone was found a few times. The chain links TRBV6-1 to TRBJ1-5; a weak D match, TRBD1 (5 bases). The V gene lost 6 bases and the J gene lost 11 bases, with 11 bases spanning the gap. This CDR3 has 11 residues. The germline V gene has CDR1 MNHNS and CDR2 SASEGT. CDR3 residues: CASSGGMAQHF. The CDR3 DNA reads TGTGCCAGCAGCGGGGGAATGGCCCAGCATTTT.

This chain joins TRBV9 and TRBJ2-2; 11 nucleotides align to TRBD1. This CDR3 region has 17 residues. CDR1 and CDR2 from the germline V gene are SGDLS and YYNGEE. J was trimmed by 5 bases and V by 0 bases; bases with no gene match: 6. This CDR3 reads CASSVERGQGGTGELFF. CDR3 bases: TGTGCCAGCAGCGTAGAACGGGGACAGGGGGGGACCGGGGAGCTGTTTTTT.

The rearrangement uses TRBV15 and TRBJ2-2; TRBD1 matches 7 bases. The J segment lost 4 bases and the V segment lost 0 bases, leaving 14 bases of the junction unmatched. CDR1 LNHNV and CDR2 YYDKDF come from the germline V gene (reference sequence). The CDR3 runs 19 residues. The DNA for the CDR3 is TGTGCCACCAGCAGAGATTTATTGGGATTAGACAGGGTCACCGGGGAGCTGTTTTTT. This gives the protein CATSRDLLGLDRVTGELFF.